These 27 T cell receptor beta chains originate from one sample sequenced in a study of T cell changes during pregnancy in multiple sclerosis (dated by TCRdb to the late 2010s). Receptor libraries were prepared by the immunoSEQ multiplex PCR assay. TCRdb limited this immuneACCESS table to in-frame rearrangements with V and J called. A share of clones is missing; checked studies link under half to unresolved V genes, and the rest is unexplained. A total of around 42,000 clones appear in this sample, 91% of them only once. Jointly, the top ten make up about 0.51% of the sample. Source: CD4+ T cells from peripheral blood mononuclear cells, taken in the second trimester of pregnancy. The receptors shown here come from a female donor in good health, enrolled as a control in a pregnancy study.

The count of this clone is one. The V and J genes are TRBV7-2 and TRBJ2-2; 9 nucleotides align to TRBD2. The germline gives CDR1 SGHTA, CDR2 FQGNSA. Unmatched junction bases numbered 6, after V lost 2 bases and J lost 2 bases. The CDR3 totals 17 residues. The CDR3 nucleotides read TGTGCCAGCAGCTTACGGGGTCTAGCGGGAAACACCGGGGAGCTGTTTTTT. Its translation is CASSLRGLAGNTGELFF.

This rearrangement joins TRBV18 to TRBJ2-1; TRBD2 matches at 7 bases. V trimming: 4 bases; J trimming: 0 bases; junction bases outside the gene matches: 3. Germline CDR1 and CDR2: KGHSH and LQKENI. The CDR3 contains 15 residues. CDR3 in DNA: TGTGCCAGCTCACTTACTAGCGACTCCTACAATGAGCAGTTCTTC. Its protein product is CASSLTSDSYNEQFF.

This sequence joins TRBV2 and TRBJ1-2; D remains ambiguous. Germline loops: CDR1 SNHLY, CDR2 FYNNEI. V lost 3 bases and J lost 4, with 15 bases in between. This CDR3 contains 15 residues. CDR3 DNA: TGTGCCAGCAGTGAGGTCAGGAGGTTTGGCTATGGCTACACCTTC. This sequence encodes CASSEVRRFGYGYTF.

This rearrangement joins TRBV4-1 to TRBJ2-5; D perhaps matches TRBD2 (5 bases). Trimming took 1 base from V and 4 from J, leaving 10 bases between them. There are 14 residues in the CDR3. Germline CDR1 and CDR2: MGHRA and YSYEKL. Here the CDR3 DNA reads TGCGCCAGCAGCCAAGGAGGGCTTCGAGAGACCCAGTACTTC. As protein: CASSQGGLRETQYF.

In DNA, the CDR3 is TGCGCCAGCAGCTGGGGGGACAGGGGGACCTACGAGCAGTACTTC. It is translated as CASSWGDRGTYEQYF. This chain uses TRBV5-1 with TRBJ2-7; 11 bases map to TRBD1. The CDR3 contains 15 residues. The V gene end was trimmed by 3 bases and the J gene end by 2 bases; junction bases not matched to a gene: 4. Germline V gene sequence: CDR1 SGHRS, CDR2 YFSETQ.

The V call is TRBV19, the J call TRBJ2-1, with D maybe TRBD2 (5 bases). CDR3 length: 16 amino acids. CDR1 LNHDA and CDR2 SQIVND come from the germline V gene (reference sequence). The germline V and J ends were trimmed by 4 bases and 4 bases, with 17 bases remaining between them. In DNA form, the CDR3 reads TGTGCCAGTAGTACCCCCGTCGGCTCGGGATACAATGAGCAGTTCTTC. This sequence encodes CASSTPVGSGYNEQFF.

The CDR3: CASSAPGQGRLEAFF. CDR3 DNA: TGTGCCAGCAGTGCCCCGGGACAGGGGCGGCTTGAAGCTTTCTTT. This chain joins TRBV6-1 and TRBJ1-1, with TRBD1 matching 10 bases. The CDR3 is 15 residues long. Trimming removed 4 bases from V and 7 bases from J; junction bases left unmatched: 9. The germline V gene encodes CDR1 MNHNS and CDR2 SASEGT.

The chain uses TRBV15 and TRBJ2-3; possibly TRBD2 for D (7 bases). In germline, CDR1 is LNHNV, CDR2 YYDKDF (reference sequence). V was pared by 2 bases and J by 3 bases, with 15 bases between. This CDR3 is 16 amino acids long. The DNA of the CDR3 is TGTGCCACCAGCAGAAAGTCTAGGGGGGGGACAGATACGCAGTATTTT. Amino acids: CATSRKSRGGTDTQYF. The entire variable domain, with the rest obtained from reference TRBV15 and TRBJ2-3, is as follows: DAMVIQNPRYQVTQFGKPVTLSCSQTLNHNVMYWYQQKSSQAPKLLFHYYDKDFNNEADTPDNFQSRRPNTSFCFLDIRSPGLGDTAMYLCATSRKSRGGTDTQYFGPGTRLTVL.

The J gene is TRBJ1-2, the V gene TRBV29-1; the match to TRBD1 covers 7 bases. Germline CDR1 and CDR2: SQVTM and ANQGSEA. The ends lost 6 bases at V and 8 bases at J; junction bases unmatched: 6. CDR3 length equals 11 residues. In DNA, the CDR3 is TGCAGCGTGGGGAAAGGGGGCGGCTACACCTTC. Its translation: CSVGKGGGYTF.

This sequence joins TRBV7-2 and TRBJ1-5; TRBD1 might be the D (6 bases). This CDR3 is built from 14 residues. V was clipped by 5 bases and J by 7 bases, with 15 bases between them. Germline CDR1 SGHTA, CDR2 FQGNSA. CDR3 sequence reads: CASSPRSGEQPQHF. The CDR3 bases are TGTGCCAGCAGCCCAAGGTCAGGGGAACAGCCCCAGCATTTT.

The V gene is TRBV19, the J gene TRBJ2-7; tentative D call: TRBD2 (6 bases). There are 10 residues in the CDR3. The germline gives CDR1 LNHDA, CDR2 SQIVND (reference sequence). The DNA of the CDR3 is TGTGCGCCCGGGGGATACGAGCAGTACTTC. Its protein product is CAPGGYEQYF.

This sequence joins TRBV6-6 and TRBJ1-1, with 7 bases matching TRBD1. CDR3 length equals 16 residues. The germline V gene has CDR1 MNHNY and CDR2 SVGAGI (reference sequence). V was clipped by 10 bases and J by 1 base; unmatched bases: 15. CDR3 sequence reads: CATTPGGTVGNTEAFF. For the CDR3, the DNA is TGTGCCACCACCCCCGGCGGGACAGTAGGGAACACTGAAGCTTTCTTT.

The V call is TRBV4-2, the J call TRBJ2-7; 11 bases map to TRBD1. The germline V gene has CDR1 LGHNA and CDR2 YNFKEQ. J was trimmed by 0 bases and V by 0 bases; bases with no gene match: 4. This CDR3 comprises 17 residues. As DNA, the CDR3 is TGTGCCAGCAGCCAAGATAAAGGGACAGGGGGCTCCTACGAGCAGTACTTC. Translated, it gives CASSQDKGTGGSYEQYF.

CDR3 protein: CAWHKGGGQPQHF. CDR3 DNA: TGTGCCTGGCATAAGGGTGGAGGTCAGCCCCAGCATTTT. The V call is TRBV30, the J call TRBJ1-5, with D uncertain. V was clipped by 5 bases and J by 6 bases, with 14 bases between them. The length of the CDR3 is 13 residues. Germline values: CDR1 GTSNPN, CDR2 SVGIG (reference sequence).

The V gene is TRBV4-2, the J gene TRBJ1-5; TRBD1 is a possible D gene (5 bases). The germline gives CDR1 LGHNA, CDR2 YNFKEQ. V was clipped by 4 bases and J by 0 bases, with 16 bases between them. The CDR3 loop spans 17 amino acids. Here the CDR3 reads CASSLVLGQNSNQPQHF. Here the CDR3 DNA reads TGTGCCAGCAGCCTCGTTTTGGGGCAAAATAGCAATCAGCCCCAGCATTTT.

The chain recombines TRBV4-2 with TRBJ2-1, with TRBD2 matching 7 bases. With 1 base clipped from V and 2 bases from J, the junction kept 5 bases outside the gene matches. The CDR3 is made up of 16 amino acids. CDR1 and CDR2 from the germline V gene are LGHNA and YNFKEQ. CDR3 DNA: TGTGCCAGCAGCCAAGCCGATCGGGGGGCCTACAATGAGCAGTTCTTC. Translated, it gives CASSQADRGAYNEQFF.

The rearrangement uses TRBV21-1 and TRBJ1-2; TRBD1 is the table's D call, not checked against the DNA. TRBV21-1 is reported as a pseudogene. This CDR3 has 16 residues. CDR3 nucleotides: TGTGCCAGCTATTCAAACAGGGGAATGATCGACTATGGCTACACCTTC. This gives the protein CASYSNRGMIDYGYTF.

J is TRBJ1-1 and V is TRBV18; tentatively, D is TRBD1 (6 bases). Germline values: CDR1 KGHSH, CDR2 LQKENI. Trimming shortened V by 2 bases and J by 5 bases, and 24 bases separated the two germline ends. CDR3 length: 18 residues. The CDR3 is CASSPKGSRAGGQTEAFF. The CDR3 nucleotides read TGTGCCAGCTCACCAAAAGGCTCAAGGGCGGGGGGCCAAACTGAAGCTTTCTTT. Full variable domain (remainder filled in from reference TRBV18 and TRBJ1-1): NAGVMQNPRHLVRRRGQEARLRCSPMKGHSHVYWYRQLPEEGLKFMVYLQKENIIDESGMPKERFSAEFPKEGPSILRIQQVVRGDSAAYFCASSPKGSRAGGQTEAFFGQGTRLTVV.

This sequence joins TRBV18 and TRBJ2-7, with 8 bases lining up with TRBD1. This CDR3 is built from 14 residues. The germline CDR1 and CDR2 sequences are KGHSH and LQKENI. V shed 6 bases and J 4 bases; nucleotides not matched to a gene: 8. The CDR3 here is CASSIGTGEYEQYF. The DNA for the CDR3 is TGTGCCAGCTCCATCGGGACAGGAGAGTACGAGCAGTACTTC.

The chain links TRBV27 to TRBJ2-4; the D gene is possibly TRBD1 (6 bases). The V gene's germline CDR1 is MNHEY and CDR2 SMNVEV (reference sequence). V was clipped by 4 bases and J by 6 bases, with 10 bases between them. This CDR3 region has 13 residues. CDR3 amino acids: CASSSGRGNIQYF. CDR3 nucleotides: TGTGCCAGCAGTTCAGGCAGGGGAAACATTCAGTACTTC.

The chain combines TRBV9 with TRBJ2-2; TRBD2 agrees at 8 bases. The CDR3 length is 15 residues. Germline V gene data show CDR1 as SGDLS and CDR2 as YYNGEE. After removal of 7 bases from V and 0 bases from J, the junction contained 5 bases not matched to a gene. The CDR3 region has the DNA TGTGCCAGCGGCCGCGGGGGGACGAACACCGGGGAGCTGTTTTTT. It translates to CASGRGGTNTGELFF. Full variable domain (outside the CDR3, taken from reference TRBV9 and TRBJ2-2): DSGVTQTPKHLITATGQRVTLRCSPRSGDLSVYWYQQSLDQGLQFLIQYYNGEERAKGNILERFSAQQFPDLHSELNLSSLELGDSALYFCASGRGGTNTGELFFGEGSRLTVL.

J is TRBJ1-2 and V is TRBV5-6; 8 nucleotides align to TRBD1. Per the germline V gene, CDR1 is SGHDT and CDR2 is YYEEEE. V lost 4 bases, J lost 8 bases, and 19 bases stayed unmatched. The CDR3 spans 17 residues. CDR3 loop: CASSADVAPGGFGGYTF. CDR3 DNA: TGTGCCAGCAGCGCAGACGTGGCCCCAGGGGGCTTTGGCGGCTACACCTTC.

This sequence joins TRBV14 and TRBJ2-1, with 8 nucleotides matching TRBD2. Looked up from germline, CDR1 is SGHDN and CDR2 is FVKESK. The CDR3 covers 15 residues. Trimming cost V 1 base and J 7 bases; bases outside gene matches: 6. CDR3 sequence: CASSQGPGRGNEQFF. The CDR3 DNA reads as TGTGCCAGCAGCCAAGGACCCGGGAGGGGTAATGAGCAGTTCTTC.

J is TRBJ2-1 and V is TRBV7-2; 10 bases match TRBD2. Germline V gene sequence: CDR1 SGHTA, CDR2 FQGNSA. V lost 1 base, J lost 4 bases, and 4 bases stayed unmatched. The CDR3 has 16 amino acids. CDR3: CASSLGGSGGYNEQFF. In DNA form, the CDR3 reads TGTGCCAGCAGCTTAGGGGGTAGCGGGGGGTACAATGAGCAGTTCTTC.

This chain joins TRBV29-1 and TRBJ2-5, with TRBD1 identical over 9 bases. V lost 3 bases and J lost 4; bases outside the gene matches: 0. Looked up from germline, CDR1 is SQVTM and CDR2 is ANQGSEA. The CDR3 runs to 12 residues. The CDR3 reads CSVEDRGETQYF. The CDR3 DNA follows: TGCAGCGTTGAGGACAGGGGAGAGACCCAGTACTTC.

The chain employs TRBV7-2 and TRBJ2-7; D not certain. Germline CDR1 is SGHTA and CDR2 is FQGNSA. Trimming pared 5 bases from V and 1 base from J, leaving 12 bases between. This CDR3 is 14 amino acids long. The CDR3 nucleotides read TGTGCCAGCAGCCTCCTGGAGCCATCCTACGAGCAGTACTTC. Translation: CASSLLEPSYEQYF.

This clone is a singleton in its sample. CDR3 in DNA: TGCGCCAGCAGCTTGGTACTAGCGGGAGATACAGATACGCAGTATTTT. Translating it yields CASSLVLAGDTDTQYF. The J gene is TRBJ2-3, the V gene TRBV5-1, with 11 nucleotides matching TRBD2. With 0 bases clipped from V and 3 bases from J, the junction kept 3 bases outside the gene matches. There are 16 residues in the CDR3. Germline CDR1 is SGHRS and CDR2 is YFSETQ.